The TCR beta chain under discussion was sequenced for a study of cytomegalovirus exposure and HLA in healthy donors. Study-level findings and limits: In a later analysis, a genetic analysis reported fewer productive-TCR N-insertions in an Asian-associated ancestry cluster than the cohort average.

The CDR3 extends over 15 amino acids. V trimming: 0 bases; J trimming: 4 bases; junction bases outside the gene matches: 0. Germline V gene lookup returns CDR1 LGHNA and CDR2 YSLEER. This clone appeared once. Antigen: not known. Primers for the PCR totalled 60 Vbeta and 13 Jbeta. TCRdb keeps only in-frame clones here, not all; method: immunoSEQ multiplex PCR. The table lists about 120,000 clones, roughly 78% of them singletons. Material for sequencing was PBMCs. This TCR was sampled from a man under 40 in good health and CMV-seronegative. The rearrangement joins TRBV4-3 to TRBJ2-5; TRBD2 aligns across 12 bases. The CDR3 DNA follows: TGCGCCAGCAGCCAAGAGGGACTAGCGGGAGAGACCCAGTACTTC. This encodes CASSQEGLAGETQYF.